This T cell receptor beta chain was captured by sequencing in a study of CD8 T cells in Susac syndrome. Comments on this clonotype: The target antigen is unknown.

V trimming: 4 bases; J trimming: 5 bases; junction bases outside the gene matches: 9. This CDR3 comprises 14 residues. CDR1 and CDR2 from the germline V gene are SQVTM and ANQGSEA. RNA totalling about 0.45 to 1 ug underwent reverse transcription with random hexamers. The authors amplified TCR beta CDR3 across 54 Vbeta and 13 Jbeta using immunoSEQ multiplex PCR. Using its own MiXCR run on the immunoSEQ multiplex PCR reads, TCRdb lists one record per CDR3 protein. The repertoire consists of roughly 200,000 distinct CDR3 sequences, with just under 95% occurring once and the leading ten covering 0.095% to 0.1%. Whole-study findings and limits: No clonal expansion appeared among CD4+ T cells in Susac patients.

The specimen sequenced was CD4+ T cells from PBMCs. The chain uses TRBV29-1 and TRBJ1-1; 8 positions match TRBD1. The origin of this receptor is a human donor with Susac syndrome. The CDR3: CSVVDRAQRTEAFF. In DNA, the CDR3 is TGCAGCGTTGTGGACAGGGCTCAGAGGACTGAAGCTTTCTTT.